The T cell receptor beta chain under discussion was sequenced for a study of blood T cell repertoires in COVID-19. A few counts support this clone. This CDR3 spans 13 amino acids. The ends were cut back, 6 bases at V and 7 bases at J, with 15 bases in the middle. Profiling relied on immunoSEQ multiplex PCR, and the TCRdb table lists in-frame clones only, not all of them. The data show approximately 20,000 clones, about 82% seen once. The source of this sequence is a man aged 80 or over with acute or convalescent COVID-19. This chain joins TRBV12-3 or TRBV12-4 and TRBJ1-1; D is undetermined. Sequenced sample: peripheral blood. Written as DNA, the CDR3 is TGTGCCAGCAGATCTACCCGGGGAGGTGAAGCTTTCTTT. Translated, it gives CASRSTRGGEAFF.